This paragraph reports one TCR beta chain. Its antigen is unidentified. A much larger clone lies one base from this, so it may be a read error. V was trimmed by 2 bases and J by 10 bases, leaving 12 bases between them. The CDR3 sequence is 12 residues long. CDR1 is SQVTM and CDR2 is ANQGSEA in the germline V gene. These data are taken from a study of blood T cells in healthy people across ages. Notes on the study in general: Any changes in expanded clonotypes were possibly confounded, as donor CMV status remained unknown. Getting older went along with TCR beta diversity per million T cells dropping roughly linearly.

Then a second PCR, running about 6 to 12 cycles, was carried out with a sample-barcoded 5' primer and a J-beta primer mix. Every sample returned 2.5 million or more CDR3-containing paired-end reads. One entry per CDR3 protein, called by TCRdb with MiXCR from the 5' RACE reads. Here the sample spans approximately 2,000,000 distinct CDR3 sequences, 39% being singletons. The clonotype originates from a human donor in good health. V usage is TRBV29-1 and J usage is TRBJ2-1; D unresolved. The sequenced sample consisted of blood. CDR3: CSVESESYEQFF. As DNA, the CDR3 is TGCAGCGTTGAAAGTGAATCCTACGAGCAGTTCTTC.